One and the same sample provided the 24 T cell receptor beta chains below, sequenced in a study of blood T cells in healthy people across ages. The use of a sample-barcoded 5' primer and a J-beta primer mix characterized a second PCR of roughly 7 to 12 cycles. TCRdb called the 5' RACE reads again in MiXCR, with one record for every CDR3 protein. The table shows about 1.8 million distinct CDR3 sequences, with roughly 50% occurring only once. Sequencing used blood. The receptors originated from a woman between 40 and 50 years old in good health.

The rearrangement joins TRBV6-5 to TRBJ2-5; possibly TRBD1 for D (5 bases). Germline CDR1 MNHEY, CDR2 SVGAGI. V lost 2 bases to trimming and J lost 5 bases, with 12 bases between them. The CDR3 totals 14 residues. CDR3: CASSYRGTPETQYF. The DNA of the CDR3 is TGTGCCAGCAGTTACAGGGGAACTCCGGAGACCCAGTACTTC.

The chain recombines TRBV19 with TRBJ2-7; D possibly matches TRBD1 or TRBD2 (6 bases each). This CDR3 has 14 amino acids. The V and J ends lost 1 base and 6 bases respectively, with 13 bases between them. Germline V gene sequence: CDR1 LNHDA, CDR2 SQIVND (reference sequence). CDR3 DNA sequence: TGTGCCAGTAGTATAGTTGGGGGGCTCGCCGAGCAGTACTTC. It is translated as CASSIVGGLAEQYF.

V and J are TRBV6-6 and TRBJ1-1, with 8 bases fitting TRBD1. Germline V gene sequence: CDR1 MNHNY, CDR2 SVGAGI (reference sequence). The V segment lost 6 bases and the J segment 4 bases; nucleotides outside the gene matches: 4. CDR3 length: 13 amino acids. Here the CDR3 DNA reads TGTGCCAGCAGGAGACAGGGGACCACTGAAGCTTTCTTT. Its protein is CASRRQGTTEAFF.

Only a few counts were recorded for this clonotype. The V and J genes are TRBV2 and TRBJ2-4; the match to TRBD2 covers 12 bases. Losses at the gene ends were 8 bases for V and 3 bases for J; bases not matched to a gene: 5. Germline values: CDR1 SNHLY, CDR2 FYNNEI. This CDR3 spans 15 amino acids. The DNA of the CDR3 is TGTGCCAGCCGCGGACTAGCGGGGATCAAAAACATTCAGTACTTC. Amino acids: CASRGLAGIKNIQYF.

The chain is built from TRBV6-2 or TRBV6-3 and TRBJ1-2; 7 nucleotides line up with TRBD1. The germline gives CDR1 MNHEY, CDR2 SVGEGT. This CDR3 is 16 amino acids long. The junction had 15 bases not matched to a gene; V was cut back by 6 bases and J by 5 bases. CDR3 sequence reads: CASRLLSGTEGYGYTF. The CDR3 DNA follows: TGTGCCAGCAGACTCTTATCCGGGACAGAGGGATATGGCTACACCTTC.

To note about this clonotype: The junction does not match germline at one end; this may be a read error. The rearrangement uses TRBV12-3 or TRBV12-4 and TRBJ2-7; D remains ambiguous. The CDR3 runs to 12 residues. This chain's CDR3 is CVSSSGLREQYF. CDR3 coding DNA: TGTGTCAGCAGTTCCGGATTGCGGGAGCAGTACTTC.

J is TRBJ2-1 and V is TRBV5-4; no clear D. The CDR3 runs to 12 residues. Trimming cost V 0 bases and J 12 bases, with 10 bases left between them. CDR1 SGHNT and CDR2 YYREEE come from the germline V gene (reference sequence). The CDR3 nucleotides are TGTGCCAGCAGCTTGGGGGGAACTGGGCAGTTCTTC. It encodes CASSLGGTGQFF.

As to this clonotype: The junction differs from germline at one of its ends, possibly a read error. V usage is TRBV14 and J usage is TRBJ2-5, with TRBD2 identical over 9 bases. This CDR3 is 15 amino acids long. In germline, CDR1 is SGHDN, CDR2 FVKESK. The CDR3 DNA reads TGTGCGAGCAGCCAATTAAGCGGGGGGTACAATGAGCAGTACTTC. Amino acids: CASSQLSGGYNEQYF.

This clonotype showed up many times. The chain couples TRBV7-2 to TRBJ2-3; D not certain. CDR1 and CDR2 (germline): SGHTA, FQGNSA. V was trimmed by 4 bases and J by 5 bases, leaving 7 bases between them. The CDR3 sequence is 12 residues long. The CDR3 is CASSYHRDTQYF. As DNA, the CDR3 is TGTGCCAGCAGCTACCACAGAGATACGCAGTATTTT.

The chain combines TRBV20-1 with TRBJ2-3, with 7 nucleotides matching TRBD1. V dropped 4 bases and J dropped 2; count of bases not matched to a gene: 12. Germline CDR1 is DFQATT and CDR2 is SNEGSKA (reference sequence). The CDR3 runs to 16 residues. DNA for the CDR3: TGCAGTGCTATCCCTCCCCGACAGGGACACACAGATACGCAGTATTTT. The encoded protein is CSAIPPRQGHTDTQYF.

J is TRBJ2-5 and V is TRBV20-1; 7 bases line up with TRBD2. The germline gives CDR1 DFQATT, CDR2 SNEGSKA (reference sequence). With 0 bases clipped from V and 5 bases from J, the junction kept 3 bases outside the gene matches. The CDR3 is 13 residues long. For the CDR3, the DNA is TGCAGTGCTAGAGAGGACGGGGGGGAGACCCAGTACTTC. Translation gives CSAREDGGETQYF.

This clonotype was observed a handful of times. Here the CDR3 reads CSARDLYIHNQPQHF. The DNA for the CDR3 is TGCAGTGCTAGAGATTTGTACATACACAATCAGCCCCAGCATTTT. The J gene is TRBJ1-5, the V gene TRBV20-1; unclear D gene. V was trimmed by 0 bases and J by 3 bases, leaving 12 bases between them. Germline-derived CDR1 and CDR2 are DFQATT and SNEGSKA (reference sequence). This CDR3 has 15 residues.

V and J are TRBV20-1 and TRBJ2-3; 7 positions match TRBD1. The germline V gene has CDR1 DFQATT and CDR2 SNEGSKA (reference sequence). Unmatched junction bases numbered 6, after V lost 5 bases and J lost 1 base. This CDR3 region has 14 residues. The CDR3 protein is CSAYRGWGTDTQYF. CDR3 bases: TGCAGTGCTTACAGGGGTTGGGGCACAGATACGCAGTATTTT.

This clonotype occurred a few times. The CDR3 sequence is CATSFRGGAGETQYF. CDR3 DNA: TGTGCCACCAGTTTCCGCGGGGGAGCGGGAGAGACCCAGTACTTC. V usage is TRBV24-1 and J usage is TRBJ2-5; 7 nucleotides line up with TRBD2. V was clipped by 6 bases and J by 4 bases; unmatched bases: 10. CDR3 size: 15 residues. Germline V gives CDR1 KGHDR, CDR2 SFDVKD.

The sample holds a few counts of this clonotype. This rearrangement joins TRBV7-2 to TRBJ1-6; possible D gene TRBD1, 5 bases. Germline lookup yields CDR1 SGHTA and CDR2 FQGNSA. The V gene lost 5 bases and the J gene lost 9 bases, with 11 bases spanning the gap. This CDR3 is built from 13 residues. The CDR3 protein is CASSPRQSSPLHF. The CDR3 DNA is TGTGCCAGCAGCCCGAGACAGAGTTCACCCCTCCACTTT.

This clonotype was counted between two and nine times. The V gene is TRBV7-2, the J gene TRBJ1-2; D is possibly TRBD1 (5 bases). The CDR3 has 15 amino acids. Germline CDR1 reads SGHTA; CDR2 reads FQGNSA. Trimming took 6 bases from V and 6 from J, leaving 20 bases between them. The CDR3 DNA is TGTGCCAGCAGTCCCCCGCGGGGGTTAGGAAATGGCTACACCTTC. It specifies CASSPPRGLGNGYTF.

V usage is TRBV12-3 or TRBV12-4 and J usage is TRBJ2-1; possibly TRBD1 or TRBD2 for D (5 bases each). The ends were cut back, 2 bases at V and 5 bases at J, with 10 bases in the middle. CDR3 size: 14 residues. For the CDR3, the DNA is TGTGCCAGCAGTTTACTCCGGGGCGACAATGAGCAGTTCTTC. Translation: CASSLLRGDNEQFF.

In DNA form, the CDR3 reads TGTGCCAGCAGCCAAGTGCACGGAACCTACAATGAGCAGTTCTTC. It encodes CASSQVHGTYNEQFF. The rearrangement links TRBV3-1 to TRBJ2-1; D gene unclear. CDR1 is LGHDT and CDR2 is YNNKEL in the germline V gene (reference sequence). The CDR3 is made up of 15 amino acids. The V end lost 1 base, the J end lost 2 bases, and 9 bases lay between the germline ends.

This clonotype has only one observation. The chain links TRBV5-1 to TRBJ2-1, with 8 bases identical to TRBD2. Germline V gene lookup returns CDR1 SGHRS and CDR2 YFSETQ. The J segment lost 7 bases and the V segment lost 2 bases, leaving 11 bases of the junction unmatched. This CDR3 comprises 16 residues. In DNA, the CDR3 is TGCGCCAGCAGCTTACCCGGGACTAGATCCGCTAATGAGCAGTTCTTC. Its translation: CASSLPGTRSANEQFF.

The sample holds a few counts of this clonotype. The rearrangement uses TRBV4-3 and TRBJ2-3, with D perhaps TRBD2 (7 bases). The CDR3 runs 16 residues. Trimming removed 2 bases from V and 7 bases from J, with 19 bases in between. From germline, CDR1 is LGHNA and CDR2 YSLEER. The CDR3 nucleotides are TGCGCCAGCAGCCAACTAAAGGGGGGGCCTTTGCATACGCAGTATTTT. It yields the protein CASSQLKGGPLHTQYF.

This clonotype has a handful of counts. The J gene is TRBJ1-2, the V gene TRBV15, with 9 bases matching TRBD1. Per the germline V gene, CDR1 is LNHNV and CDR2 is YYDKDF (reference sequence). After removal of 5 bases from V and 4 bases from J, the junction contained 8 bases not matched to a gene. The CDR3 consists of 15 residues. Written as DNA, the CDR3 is TGTGCCACCAGCTCCGTAGGACAGGGGACCTATGGCTACACCTTC. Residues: CATSSVGQGTYGYTF.

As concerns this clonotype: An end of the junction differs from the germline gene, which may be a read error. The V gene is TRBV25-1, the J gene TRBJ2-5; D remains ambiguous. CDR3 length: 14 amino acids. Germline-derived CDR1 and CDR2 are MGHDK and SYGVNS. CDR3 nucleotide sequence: TGTGCCAGCAGAGGCCCCCTAGTCCAAGGGACCCAGTACTTC. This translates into CASRGPLVQGTQYF.

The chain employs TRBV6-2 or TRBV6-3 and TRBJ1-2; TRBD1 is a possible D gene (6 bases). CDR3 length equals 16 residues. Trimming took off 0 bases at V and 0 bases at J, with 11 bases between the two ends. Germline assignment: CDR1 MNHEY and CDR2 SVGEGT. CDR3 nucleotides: TGTGCCAGCAGTTACTCGACAGGAACCACTAACTATGGCTACACCTTC. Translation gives CASSYSTGTTNYGYTF.

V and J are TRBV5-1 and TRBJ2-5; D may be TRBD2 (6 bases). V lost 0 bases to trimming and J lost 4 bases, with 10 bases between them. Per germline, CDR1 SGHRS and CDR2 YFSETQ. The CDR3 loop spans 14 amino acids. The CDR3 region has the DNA TGCGCCAGCAGCTTGGAGGAGGGCCCAGAGACCCAGTACTTC. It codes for CASSLEEGPETQYF.